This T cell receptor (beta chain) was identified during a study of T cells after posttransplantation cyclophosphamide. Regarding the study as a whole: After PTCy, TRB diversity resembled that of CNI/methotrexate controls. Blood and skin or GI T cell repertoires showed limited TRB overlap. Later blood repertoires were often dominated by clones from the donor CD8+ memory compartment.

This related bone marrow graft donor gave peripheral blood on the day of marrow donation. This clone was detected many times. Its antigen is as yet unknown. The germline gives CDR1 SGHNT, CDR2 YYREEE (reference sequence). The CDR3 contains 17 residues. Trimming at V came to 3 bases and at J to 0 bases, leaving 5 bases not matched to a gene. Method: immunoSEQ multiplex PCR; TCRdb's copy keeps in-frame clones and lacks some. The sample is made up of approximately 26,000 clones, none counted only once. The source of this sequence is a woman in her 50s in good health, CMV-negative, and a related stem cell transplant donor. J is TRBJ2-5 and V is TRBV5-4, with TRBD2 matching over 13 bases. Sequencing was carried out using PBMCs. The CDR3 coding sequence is TGTGCCAGCAGCTCCGGACTAGCGGGGGTCTACCAAGAGACCCAGTACTTC. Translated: CASSSGLAGVYQETQYF. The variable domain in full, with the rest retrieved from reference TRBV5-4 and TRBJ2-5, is ETGVTQSPTHLIKTRGQQVTLRCSSQSGHNTVSWYQQALGQGPQFIFQYYREEENGRGNFPPRFSGLQFPNYSSELNVNALELDDSALYLCASSSGLAGVYQETQYFGPGTRLLVL.